The 9 T cell receptor beta chains given below trace back to one sample, sequenced in a study of blood T cell repertoires in COVID-19. Using immunoSEQ multiplex PCR, the repertoire was profiled, and TCRdb retains in-frame clones only, with some absent. The data show roughly 100,000 clones, approximately 82% seen once. Material for sequencing was peripheral blood. Receptors originate from a man aged 60-69 years with active or convalescent COVID-19.

The chain combines TRBV19 with TRBJ1-1, with D maybe TRBD1 (5 bases). The germline CDR1 and CDR2 sequences are LNHDA and SQIVND (reference sequence). This CDR3 spans 13 amino acids. V lost 10 bases and J 10 bases, leaving 22 bases between the germline ends. CDR3 region: CATLNPQGRGAFF. CDR3 bases: TGTGCCACCCTGAACCCCCAGGGTAGAGGAGCTTTCTTT.

The genes are TRBV5-8 and TRBJ2-1; 11 bases are shared with TRBD2. The trim removed 0 bases at V and 7 bases at J, leaving 3 bases unmatched. Germline V lookup: CDR1 SGHTS, CDR2 YDEGEE. CDR3 length equals 15 residues. The CDR3 loop reads CASSLASGRQNEQFF. The CDR3 coding sequence is TGTGCCAGCAGCTTGGCTAGCGGGAGGCAAAATGAGCAGTTCTTC.

The CDR3 sequence: CASSPDRVPQETQYF. Here the CDR3 DNA reads TGTGCCAGCTCACCGGACAGGGTACCCCAAGAGACCCAGTACTTC. This chain connects TRBV18 to TRBJ2-5; 8 bases are a match to TRBD1. Germline CDR1 KGHSH, CDR2 LQKENI. The CDR3 runs 15 residues. Germline trimming cut 3 bases from V and 1 base from J; bases unmatched to any gene: 4. The full variable domain, in which reference TRBV18 and TRBJ2-5 provide the parts outside the CDR3, is NAGVMQNPRHLVRRRGQEARLRCSPMKGHSHVYWYRQLPEEGLKFMVYLQKENIIDESGMPKERFSAEFPKEGPSILRIQQVVRGDSAAYFCASSPDRVPQETQYFGPGTRLLVL.

The genes are TRBV24-1 and TRBJ2-3; 10 positions agree with TRBD2. The germline gives CDR1 KGHDR, CDR2 SFDVKD. This CDR3 is built from 15 residues. Germline trimming cut 5 bases from V and 4 bases from J; bases unmatched to any gene: 5. The CDR3 coding sequence is TGTGCCACCAGTGGGGGACTAGCGATTGCAGATACGCAGTATTTT. Protein sequence: CATSGGLAIADTQYF.

V usage is TRBV27 and J usage is TRBJ2-3; 12 bases fit TRBD2. Germline lookup yields CDR1 MNHEY and CDR2 SMNVEV (reference sequence). The CDR3 extends over 15 amino acids. V lost 4 bases to trimming and J lost 6 bases; unmatched junction nucleotides: 5. The CDR3 DNA is TGTGCCAGCAGTTCTAGCGGGAGGGCCCTGGATACGCAGTATTTT. It specifies CASSSSGRALDTQYF.

The genes are TRBV7-6 and TRBJ2-7, with a possible D match to TRBD2 (5 bases). Germline CDR1 SGHVS, CDR2 FNYEAQ. V lost 2 bases, J lost 5 bases, and 7 bases lay in between. The CDR3 totals 12 residues. The CDR3 DNA sequence: TGTGCCAGCAGCTTACAGCGGAACGAGCAGTACTTC. This translates into CASSLQRNEQYF.

This chain links TRBV21-1 with TRBJ1-4; the table's D call TRBD1 went unverified against the DNA. TRBV21-1 is tagged as a pseudogene. This CDR3 region has 17 residues. CDR3 in amino acids: CASSPSAQGTTNEKLFF. Written as DNA, the CDR3 is TGTGCCAGCAGCCCTTCTGCGCAGGGTACAACTAATGAAAAACTGTTTTTT.

The chain recombines TRBV2 with TRBJ1-1; 8 bases fit TRBD1. CDR3 length: 17 amino acids. The V gene's germline CDR1 is SNHLY and CDR2 FYNNEI. V was clipped by 6 bases and J by 5 bases; unmatched bases: 17. CDR3 residues: CASSLDRGRYRGTEAFF. Here the CDR3 DNA reads TGTGCCAGCAGCCTCGACAGGGGACGATATCGGGGTACTGAAGCTTTCTTT.

The chain couples TRBV15 to TRBJ2-2, with TRBD2 matching 7 bases. The trim removed 2 bases at V and 6 bases at J, leaving 9 bases unmatched. CDR3 size: 16 residues. Germline assignment: CDR1 LNHNV and CDR2 YYDKDF (reference sequence). This CDR3 is CATSRWEPGRAGELFF. The CDR3 DNA is TGTGCCACCAGCAGATGGGAACCGGGGAGGGCCGGGGAGCTGTTTTTT.